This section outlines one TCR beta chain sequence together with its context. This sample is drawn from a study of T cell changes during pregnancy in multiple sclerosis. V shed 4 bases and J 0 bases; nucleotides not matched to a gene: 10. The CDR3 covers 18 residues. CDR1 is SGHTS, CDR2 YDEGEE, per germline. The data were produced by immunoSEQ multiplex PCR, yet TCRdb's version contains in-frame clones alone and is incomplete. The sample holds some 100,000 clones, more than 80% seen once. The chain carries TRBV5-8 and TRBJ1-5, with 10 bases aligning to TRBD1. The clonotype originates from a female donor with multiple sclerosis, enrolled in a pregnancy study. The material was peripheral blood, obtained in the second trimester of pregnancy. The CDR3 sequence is CASSPTGTGAYSNQPQHF. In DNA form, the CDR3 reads TGTGCCAGCAGCCCGACGGGGACAGGGGCTTATAGCAATCAGCCCCAGCATTTT.